The 26 T cell receptor beta chains in this list originate from one sample, sequenced in a study of a mutant IDH1 vaccine in newly diagnosed glioma. Time point meaning: baseline, week 1 (first vaccination visit). Treatment specified: pre-vaccination baseline after standard-of-care therapy. Clones were sequenced by immunoSEQ multiplex PCR, and TCRdb holds only the in-frame ones, with some missing. The sample shows 15,000 or so clones, around four fifths of them seen only once. The input for sequencing was PBMCs, taken from a glioma patient treated with radiotherapy, temozolomide or both. Source of these receptors: a man aged 40-49 years with glioma.

This clone was recorded only once. This chain uses TRBV14 with TRBJ2-1; D is unresolved. The germline V gene encodes CDR1 SGHDN and CDR2 FVKESK. CDR3 length equals 13 residues. Trimming cost V 0 bases and J 10 bases, with 10 bases left between them. The CDR3 nucleotides are TGTGCCAGCAGCCAAGAAGAACATCTCGAGCAGTTCTTC. Translated, it gives CASSQEEHLEQFF.

V gene TRBV5-1 combines with J gene TRBJ2-1; 12 positions agree with TRBD2. V lost 4 bases and J lost 4; bases outside the gene matches: 3. Looked up from germline, CDR1 is SGHRS and CDR2 is YFSETQ. The CDR3 spans 15 residues. CDR3 sequence: CASSPGLAGYNEQFF. The DNA for the CDR3 is TGCGCCAGCAGCCCGGGACTAGCGGGTTACAATGAGCAGTTCTTC.

This rearrangement joins TRBV28 to TRBJ2-1, with D maybe TRBD2 (7 bases). The CDR3 length is 12 residues. CDR1 MDHEN and CDR2 SYDVKM come from the germline V gene. Trimming removed 8 bases from V and 6 bases from J, with 11 bases in between. CDR3 protein: CASVGGPNEQFF. In DNA, the CDR3 is TGTGCCAGCGTGGGGGGGCCCAATGAGCAGTTCTTC.

Only a few counts were recorded for this clone. The chain couples TRBV19 to TRBJ2-3; D possibly uses TRBD1 or TRBD2 (5 bases each). The CDR3 runs 15 residues. Trimming took off 3 bases at V and 4 bases at J, with 14 bases between the two ends. CDR1 is LNHDA, CDR2 SQIVND, per germline (reference sequence). Written as DNA, the CDR3 is TGTGCCAGTAGTATTGGGGGTCAGGTCGCAGATACGCAGTATTTT. Protein sequence: CASSIGGQVADTQYF.

The CDR3 sequence is CASSLGISTSSETQYF. DNA for the CDR3: TGTGCCAGCAGCTTAGGAATATCGACTAGCTCGGAGACCCAGTACTTC. The chain recombines TRBV11-2 with TRBJ2-5, with TRBD2 identical over 7 bases. Trimming cost V 1 base and J 5 bases; bases outside gene matches: 10. The germline V gene has CDR1 SGHAT and CDR2 FQNNGV. The CDR3 totals 16 residues.

The rearrangement links TRBV10-2 to TRBJ2-3; 7 bases are a match to TRBD1. V shed 8 bases and J 10 bases; nucleotides not matched to a gene: 12. The CDR3 consists of 13 residues. CDR1 is WSHSY and CDR2 is SAAADI in the germline V gene. Here the CDR3 reads CASEPPTTGAQYF. The DNA of the CDR3 is TGCGCCAGCGAACCCCCAACTACAGGGGCGCAGTATTTT.

Here the CDR3 reads CASIGHGTRGLGNTIYF. The CDR3 nucleotides read TGTGCCAGCATTGGACACGGGACAAGGGGCCTTGGAAACACCATATATTTT. The rearrangement uses TRBV2 and TRBJ1-3; TRBD1 might be the D (6 bases). The CDR3 has 17 residues. V lost 7 bases, J lost 3 bases, and 22 bases lay in between. Germline V lookup: CDR1 SNHLY, CDR2 FYNNEI. The entire variable domain, with the rest obtained from reference TRBV2 and TRBJ1-3, is as follows: EPEVTQTPSHQVTQMGQEVILRCVPISNHLYFYWYRQILGQKVEFLVSFYNNEISEKSEIFDDQFSVERPDGSNFTLKIRSTKLEDSAMYFCASIGHGTRGLGNTIYFGEGSWLTVV.

The chain employs TRBV23-1 and TRBJ1-4, with D unresolved. TRBV23-1 is noted as an ORF with a role that remains uncertain. Trimming took 8 bases from V and 10 from J, leaving 20 bases between them. This CDR3 has 14 residues. The CDR3 bases are TGCGCCAGCCCCCGTGACGAGGTGTGGGGAAAACTGTTTTTT. It codes for CASPRDEVWGKLFF.

This chain connects TRBV30 to TRBJ2-1; no definite D call. The CDR3 is 13 residues long. Germline CDR1 GTSNPN, CDR2 SVGIG (reference sequence). V lost 5 bases to trimming and J lost 0 bases, with 8 bases between them. CDR3 sequence (DNA): TGTGCCTGGGGGGTGGGCTCCTACAATGAGCAGTTCTTC. It is translated as CAWGVGSYNEQFF. Full variable domain (rest looked up from reference TRBV30 and TRBJ2-1): SQTIHQWPATLVQPVGSPLSLECTVEGTSNPNLYWYRQAAGRGLQLLFYSVGIGQISSEVPQNLSASRPQDRQFILSSKKLLLSDSGFYLCAWGVGSYNEQFFGPGTRLTVL.

The V and J genes are TRBV19 and TRBJ2-1; maybe TRBD1 (6 bases). This CDR3 has 14 amino acids. The germline V and J ends were trimmed by 9 bases and 0 bases, with 12 bases remaining between them. CDR1 and CDR2 from the germline V gene are LNHDA and SQIVND (reference sequence). CDR3 loop: CASRDRISYNEQFF. The CDR3 coding sequence is TGTGCCAGCAGAGACAGGATCTCCTACAATGAGCAGTTCTTC.

The count of this clone is one. The V gene is TRBV29-1, the J gene TRBJ1-2; D is perhaps TRBD1 (6 bases). Trimming removed 5 bases at V and 1 base at J, with 11 bases between. This CDR3 is built from 13 residues. The V gene's germline CDR1 is SQVTM and CDR2 ANQGSEA. Here the CDR3 DNA reads TGCAGCGTTCGTAACAGGGATAACTATGGCTACACCTTC. As protein: CSVRNRDNYGYTF.

The J gene is TRBJ2-5, the V gene TRBV18, with 11 bases matching TRBD1. CDR1 and CDR2 (germline): KGHSH, LQKENI. The CDR3 totals 15 residues. Losses at the gene ends were 6 bases for V and 5 bases for J; bases not matched to a gene: 8. As DNA, the CDR3 is TGTGCCAGCTCGCCGGGACAGGGGGGAACGGAGACCCAGTACTTC. It translates to CASSPGQGGTETQYF.

The chain joins TRBV18 to TRBJ1-1; a possible D gene is TRBD1 (5 bases). The ends were cut back, 3 bases at V and 5 bases at J, with 19 bases in the middle. This CDR3 region has 16 residues. Germline V gene data show CDR1 as KGHSH and CDR2 as LQKENI. CDR3 sequence (DNA): TGTGCCAGCTCACCCAGATTTGGGACTGGCAGGACTGAAGCTTTCTTT. Translation: CASSPRFGTGRTEAFF.

The chain couples TRBV6-5 to TRBJ2-1; D could derive from TRBD1 or TRBD2 (5 bases each). Germline values: CDR1 MNHEY, CDR2 SVGAGI. V shed 6 bases and J shed 2 bases, with 8 bases lying between them. This CDR3 spans 13 amino acids. The CDR3 coding sequence is TGTGCCAGCAGACGGGGCCCCTACAATGAGCAGTTCTTC. This translates into CASRRGPYNEQFF.

By share, this clone ranks as medium-sized. The chain carries TRBV6-5 and TRBJ1-1, with D possibly matching TRBD1 (6 bases). Germline CDR1 and CDR2: MNHEY and SVGAGI. Trimming took off 7 bases at V and 1 base at J, with 10 bases between the two ends. CDR3 length equals 13 residues. In nucleotides, the CDR3 is TGTGCCAGCAATCTACAGGGGAACACTGAAGCTTTCTTT. As protein: CASNLQGNTEAFF.

This clone was counted only a few times. This chain uses TRBV27 with TRBJ1-5, with unresolved D. Germline V gene data show CDR1 as MNHEY and CDR2 as SMNVEV (reference sequence). V lost 6 bases and J 0 bases, leaving 6 bases between the germline ends. This CDR3 contains 13 residues. CDR3 sequence reads: CASRGHSNQPQHF. Written as DNA, the CDR3 is TGTGCCAGCAGAGGGCATAGCAATCAGCCCCAGCATTTT.

The chain carries TRBV11-2 and TRBJ2-1, with D uncertain. Germline CDR1 SGHAT, CDR2 FQNNGV. The CDR3 runs 14 residues. V lost 1 base and J lost 4, with 8 bases in between. CDR3 sequence reads: CASSLAGRYNEQFF. DNA of the CDR3: TGTGCCAGCAGCTTAGCAGGACGTTACAATGAGCAGTTCTTC.

The gene calls are TRBV4-1 and TRBJ2-3; D ambiguous. The germline gives CDR1 MGHRA, CDR2 YSYEKL. CDR3 length: 15 amino acids. The V end lost 1 base, the J end lost 2 bases, and 10 bases lay between the germline ends. The CDR3 DNA is TGCGCCAGCAGCCAAGGCGACCCCCTCACAGATACGCAGTATTTT. It yields the protein CASSQGDPLTDTQYF.

This clone came up a few times. This chain uses TRBV4-3 with TRBJ2-3, with 10 bases matching TRBD2. Per the germline V gene, CDR1 is LGHNA and CDR2 is YSLEER. CDR3 size: 17 residues. V lost 0 bases, J lost 5 bases, and 8 bases stayed unmatched. CDR3 DNA sequence: TGCGCCAGCAGCCAAGAGGGACCAGCGGGAGGGGTAGATACGCAGTATTTT. It yields the protein CASSQEGPAGGVDTQYF.

This chain joins TRBV28 and TRBJ1-4; D perhaps matches TRBD1 (5 bases). The germline V gene has CDR1 MDHEN and CDR2 SYDVKM. Deletions cut 2 bases from V and 0 bases from J, with 7 bases between. The CDR3 is 15 residues long. The CDR3 region is CASSLGGATNEKLFF. CDR3 nucleotide sequence: TGTGCCAGCAGTTTAGGGGGGGCAACTAATGAAAAACTGTTTTTT.

The genes are TRBV2 and TRBJ2-1; D not resolved. The CDR3 is 12 amino acids. V was trimmed by 11 bases and J by 8 bases, leaving 16 bases between them. Germline-derived CDR1 and CDR2 are SNHLY and FYNNEI. CDR3 in DNA: TGTGCCCGCAAAGCCTGGAGCGATGAGCAGTTCTTC. Its translation is CARKAWSDEQFF. The full variable domain, in which reference TRBV2 and TRBJ2-1 provide the parts outside the CDR3, is EPEVTQTPSHQVTQMGQEVILRCVPISNHLYFYWYRQILGQKVEFLVSFYNNEISEKSEIFDDQFSVERPDGSNFTLKIRSTKLEDSAMYFCARKAWSDEQFFGPGTRLTVL.

The chain employs TRBV18 and TRBJ1-1, with D possibly TRBD1 on 5 matching bases. Germline V gene lookup returns CDR1 KGHSH and CDR2 LQKENI. The ends were cut back, 2 bases at V and 1 base at J, with 14 bases in the middle. The CDR3 sequence is 16 residues long. The CDR3 sequence is CASSPGVVGGNTEAFF. The CDR3 nucleotides are TGTGCCAGCTCACCAGGAGTCGTCGGGGGGAACACTGAAGCTTTCTTT.

The chain employs TRBV10-2 and TRBJ2-1; 10 bases align to TRBD2. Per the germline V gene, CDR1 is WSHSY and CDR2 is SAAADI. Germline trimming cut 6 bases from V and 9 bases from J; bases unmatched to any gene: 5. The CDR3 consists of 13 residues. Here the CDR3 reads CASRSLAGGEQFF. The CDR3 nucleotides read TGCGCCAGCAGGAGTTTAGCGGGAGGTGAGCAGTTCTTC.

The chain carries TRBV27 and TRBJ1-1; maybe TRBD1 (5 bases). Trimming removed 5 bases from V and 4 bases from J, with 14 bases in between. CDR3 length equals 14 residues. Germline-derived CDR1 and CDR2 are MNHEY and SMNVEV (reference sequence). CDR3 in DNA: TGTGCCAGCAGTGTGGGGGTGGGAGGCACTGAAGCTTTCTTT. This encodes CASSVGVGGTEAFF.

The V call is TRBV6-5, the J call TRBJ2-5, with a possible D match to TRBD1 (6 bases). Germline CDR1 is MNHEY and CDR2 is SVGAGI. V lost 5 bases and J 5 bases, leaving 18 bases between the germline ends. This CDR3 spans 15 amino acids. The CDR3 here is CASSRRTASGETQYF. The DNA for the CDR3 is TGTGCCAGCAGTCGCCGGACAGCCTCGGGGGAGACCCAGTACTTC.

This clone was seen once. The chain links TRBV5-5 to TRBJ2-5; D ambiguous. Germline V gives CDR1 SGHKS, CDR2 YYEKEE (reference sequence). This CDR3 is 16 amino acids long. Trimming removed 0 bases at V and 2 bases at J, with 14 bases between. CDR3 amino acids: CASSLERFMDQETQYF. The CDR3 DNA is TGTGCCAGCAGCTTGGAACGGTTTATGGATCAAGAGACCCAGTACTTC. The entire variable domain, with the rest obtained from reference TRBV5-5 and TRBJ2-5, is as follows: DAGVTQSPTHLIKTRGQQVTLRCSPISGHKSVSWYQQVLGQGPQFIFQYYEKEERGRGNFPDRFSARQFPNYSSELNVNALLLGDSALYLCASSLERFMDQETQYFGPGTRLLVL.